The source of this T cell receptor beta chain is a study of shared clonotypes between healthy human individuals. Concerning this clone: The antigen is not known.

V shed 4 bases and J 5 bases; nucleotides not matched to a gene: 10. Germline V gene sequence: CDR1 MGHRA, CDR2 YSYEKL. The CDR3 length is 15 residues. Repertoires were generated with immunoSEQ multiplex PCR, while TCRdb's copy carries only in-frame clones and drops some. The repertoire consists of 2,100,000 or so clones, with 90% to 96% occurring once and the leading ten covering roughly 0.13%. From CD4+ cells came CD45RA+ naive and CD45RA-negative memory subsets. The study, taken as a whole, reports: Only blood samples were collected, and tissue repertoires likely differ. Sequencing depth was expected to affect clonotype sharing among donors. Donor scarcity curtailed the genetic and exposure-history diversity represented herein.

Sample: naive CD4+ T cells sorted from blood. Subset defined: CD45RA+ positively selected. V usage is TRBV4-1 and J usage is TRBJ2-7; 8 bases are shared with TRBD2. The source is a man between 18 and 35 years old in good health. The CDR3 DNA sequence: TGCGCCAGCAGCCCTGGCCGGGAGGGCTTCCACGAGCAGTACTTC. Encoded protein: CASSPGREGFHEQYF.